Listed here are 22 T cell receptor beta chains from one sample, sequenced in a study of CD8+CD57+ T cells in acquired aplastic anemia. Investigators profiled TCR beta VDJ and CDR3 from genomic DNA template. One entry per CDR3 protein, called by TCRdb with MiXCR from the reads. Of about 180,000 distinct CDR3 sequences listed, approximately 46% are singletons. Material: sorted CD4+, CD8+, or CD8+CD57+ T cells (not recorded which) from PBMCs. Every receptor here comes from a human donor in good health.

This clonotype was detected once. Being one base from a much bigger clone, this may be a read error. The V gene is TRBV14, the J gene TRBJ1-1; D gene ambiguous. Trimming left V 3 bases short and J 4 bases short, with 3 bases between. CDR1 SGHDN and CDR2 FVKESK come from the germline V gene. The CDR3 has 11 amino acids. The CDR3 DNA follows: TGTGCCAGCAGCCAGAGCACTGAAGCTTTCTTT. Translating it yields CASSQSTEAFF.

The J gene is TRBJ2-1, the V gene TRBV5-1; a possible D gene is TRBD1 (5 bases). V lost 5 bases to trimming and J lost 4 bases, with 10 bases between them. CDR1 and CDR2 from the germline V gene are SGHRS and YFSETQ. The CDR3 consists of 13 residues. The CDR3 DNA reads TGCGCCAGCAGTGGGGCGGATTACAATGAGCAGTTCTTC. Translating it yields CASSGADYNEQFF.

V is TRBV7-6 and J is TRBJ2-7; tentative D call: TRBD2 (5 bases). Germline V gene lookup returns CDR1 SGHVS and CDR2 FNYEAQ. The CDR3 has 12 residues. With 5 bases removed from V and 6 bases from J, the gap between germline ends came to 11 bases. In nucleotides, the CDR3 is TGTGCCAGCAGCCGGGGTCCGGGCGAGCAGTACTTC. Protein: CASSRGPGEQYF.

Ten or more counts support this clonotype. V and J are TRBV6-1 and TRBJ2-7, with D perhaps TRBD1 (5 bases). Germline CDR1 reads MNHNS; CDR2 reads SASEGT. Trimming removed 6 bases from V and 2 bases from J, with 14 bases in between. There are 14 residues in the CDR3. Here the CDR3 reads CASRAGQPPYEQYF. The CDR3 coding sequence is TGTGCCAGCAGAGCTGGACAACCACCCTACGAGCAGTACTTC.

This clonotype was counted many times. The V and J genes are TRBV19 and TRBJ1-4, with 8 bases identical to TRBD1. This CDR3 contains 15 residues. With V trimmed by 1 base and J by 8 bases, 6 bases remained unmatched. The V gene's germline CDR1 is LNHDA and CDR2 SQIVND (reference sequence). In nucleotides, the CDR3 is TGTGCCAGTAGTATAGGAAGGACAGGGAGCGAAAAACTGTTTTTT. It encodes CASSIGRTGSEKLFF.

This clonotype was counted at least ten times. This rearrangement joins TRBV11-3 to TRBJ2-7; 10 bases match TRBD1. V dropped 6 bases and J dropped 5; count of bases not matched to a gene: 4. The V gene's germline CDR1 is SGHNT and CDR2 YENEEA. This CDR3 has 13 amino acids. The CDR3 sequence: CASRAGQGNEQYF. The CDR3, as DNA: TGTGCCAGCAGAGCGGGACAGGGGAACGAGCAGTACTTC.

This chain uses TRBV19 with TRBJ2-1, with 9 bases aligning to TRBD1. Looked up from germline, CDR1 is LNHDA and CDR2 is SQIVND (reference sequence). The CDR3 contains 15 residues. The V segment lost 7 bases and the J segment 6 bases; nucleotides outside the gene matches: 10. DNA of the CDR3: TGTGCCAGTACAAGTATTGACAGGGGGAGCAATGAGCAGTTCTTC. As protein: CASTSIDRGSNEQFF.

The V and J genes are TRBV5-1 and TRBJ2-1, with D possibly being TRBD1 or TRBD2 (5 bases each). V was clipped by 0 bases and J by 3 bases, with 13 bases between them. This CDR3 region has 16 residues. Germline-derived CDR1 and CDR2 are SGHRS and YFSETQ. CDR3 amino acids: CASSLAGTENYNEQFF. The CDR3 nucleotides are TGCGCCAGCAGCTTGGCCGGGACGGAAAACTACAATGAGCAGTTCTTC. The full variable domain, completed using reference TRBV5-1 and TRBJ2-1, is KAGVTQTPRYLIKTRGQQVTLSCSPISGHRSVSWYQQTPGQGLQFLFEYFSETQRNKGNFPGRFSGRQFSNSRSEMNVSTLELGDSALYLCASSLAGTENYNEQFFGPGTRLTVL.

The chain uses TRBV7-3 and TRBJ2-5, with 7 bases matching TRBD2. The junction had 1 base not matched to a gene; V was cut back by 2 bases and J by 7 bases. Germline loops: CDR1 SGHTA, CDR2 FQGTGA. CDR3 length: 12 amino acids. The DNA for the CDR3 is TGTGCCAGCAGCTTAGAGCGGGGGACCCAGTACTTC. Amino acids: CASSLERGTQYF.

This clonotype was counted a few times. The chain recombines TRBV7-9 with TRBJ2-4; 9 bases align to TRBD1. The CDR3 is 15 residues long. Germline trimming cut 5 bases from V and 4 bases from J; bases unmatched to any gene: 6. Looked up from germline, CDR1 is SEHNR and CDR2 is FQNEAQ (reference sequence). CDR3 region: CASSPTGGSKNIQYF. The CDR3 coding sequence is TGTGCCAGCAGCCCAACAGGGGGCTCAAAAAACATTCAGTACTTC.

The CDR3 coding sequence is TGTGCCAGCAGTGAAACCAGGAGGAACACCGGGGAGCTGTTTTTT. Protein: CASSETRRNTGELFF. J is TRBJ2-2 and V is TRBV25-1; D remains unclear. Trimming shortened V by 2 bases and J by 1 base, and 8 bases separated the two germline ends. The CDR3 length is 15 residues. Germline V CDR1 and CDR2: MGHDK, SYGVNS.

V is TRBV6-4 and J is TRBJ1-1; D ambiguous. The CDR3 has 13 amino acids. Looked up from germline, CDR1 is MRHNA and CDR2 is SNTAGT. The V and J ends lost 6 bases and 1 base respectively, with 9 bases between them. The CDR3 protein is CASRRRENTEAFF. CDR3 DNA sequence: TGTGCCAGCAGACGGCGGGAGAACACTGAAGCTTTCTTT.

The chain combines TRBV11-2 with TRBJ1-1, with 10 bases identical to TRBD1. The CDR3 is 16 amino acids. Germline V gene sequence: CDR1 SGHAT, CDR2 FQNNGV. The J segment lost 2 bases and the V segment lost 2 bases, leaving 5 bases of the junction unmatched. The CDR3 region is CASSLIGTGVNTEAFF. The CDR3 nucleotides read TGTGCCAGCAGCTTAATAGGGACAGGGGTTAACACTGAAGCTTTCTTT.

The chain carries TRBV19 and TRBJ1-2; TRBD1 matches at 9 bases. The J segment lost 3 bases and the V segment lost 6 bases, leaving 8 bases of the junction unmatched. This CDR3 is built from 15 residues. From germline, CDR1 is LNHDA and CDR2 SQIVND (reference sequence). The CDR3 loop is CASRTGTGIYYGYTF. As DNA, the CDR3 is TGTGCCAGTAGAACCGGGACAGGGATATACTATGGCTACACCTTC.

This clonotype was seen many times. The chain links TRBV5-1 to TRBJ2-1; 7 bases match TRBD1. This CDR3 comprises 15 residues. Germline V gene data show CDR1 as SGHRS and CDR2 as YFSETQ. The V gene end was trimmed by 0 bases and the J gene end by 6 bases; junction bases not matched to a gene: 6. The CDR3 here is CASSLDEQGFNEQFF. The CDR3 DNA reads TGCGCCAGCAGCTTGGACGAACAGGGGTTCAATGAGCAGTTCTTC.

The J gene is TRBJ1-5, the V gene TRBV29-1; no clear D gene. The CDR3 sequence is 13 residues long. Between the trimmed V and J ends, which lost 4 bases and 2 bases, there was a span of 9 bases. Germline values: CDR1 SQVTM, CDR2 ANQGSEA. This CDR3 reads CSVGVNGNQPQHF. CDR3 bases: TGCAGCGTTGGGGTTAATGGCAATCAGCCCCAGCATTTT.

The rearrangement joins TRBV2 to TRBJ1-1; D remains unclear. Germline lookup yields CDR1 SNHLY and CDR2 FYNNEI. CDR3 length equals 13 residues. With 7 bases removed from V and 0 bases from J, the gap between germline ends came to 9 bases. CDR3 nucleotide sequence: TGTGCCAGCATGATCGCCCTGAACACTGAAGCTTTCTTT. Residues: CASMIALNTEAFF.

This clonotype was observed at least ten times. V usage is TRBV12-3 or TRBV12-4 and J usage is TRBJ1-4; D possibly corresponds to TRBD1 (6 bases). Trimming left V 5 bases short and J 11 bases short, with 24 bases between. There are 16 residues in the CDR3. In DNA, the CDR3 is TGTGCCAGCAGTAGCCGGGGGAGGGACAAAAACCCGAAACTGTTTTTT. Translated: CASSSRGRDKNPKLFF.

The V and J genes are TRBV7-3 and TRBJ2-7; D uncertain. CDR3 length: 13 residues. The V and J ends lost 3 bases and 2 bases respectively, with 8 bases between them. Germline values: CDR1 SGHTA, CDR2 FQGTGA. This chain's CDR3 is CASSLDGTYEQYF. CDR3 nucleotide sequence: TGTGCCAGCAGCTTGGACGGTACCTACGAGCAGTACTTC.

The CDR3 here is CASSADNYGYTF. CDR3 DNA sequence: TGCGCCAGCAGCGCGGATAACTATGGCTACACCTTC. The gene calls are TRBV5-1 and TRBJ1-2; D remains ambiguous. Trimming removed 4 bases at V and 1 base at J, with 5 bases between. Germline values: CDR1 SGHRS, CDR2 YFSETQ. CDR3 size: 12 residues.

This clonotype has a count of ten or more. The chain is built from TRBV6-6 and TRBJ2-6, with D maybe TRBD1 (6 bases). From germline, CDR1 is MNHNY and CDR2 SVGAGI (reference sequence). With 2 bases removed from V and 1 base from J, the gap between germline ends came to 9 bases. The CDR3 contains 16 residues. For the CDR3, the DNA is TGTGCCAGCAGTTACGAGACAGGTTCTGGGGCCAACGTCCTGACTTTC. It is translated as CASSYETGSGANVLTF.

This clonotype was detected ten times or more. The chain employs TRBV6-1 and TRBJ2-3; D remains unclear. The germline gives CDR1 MNHNS, CDR2 SASEGT. V was cut by 6 bases and J by 0 bases, with 7 bases left in between. The CDR3 sequence is 13 residues long. This CDR3 is CASRQTSTDTQYF. DNA for the CDR3: TGTGCCAGCAGACAGACTAGCACAGATACGCAGTATTTT.